This T cell receptor beta chain was captured in a study of technical replicates of blood from several donors. Here immunoSEQ multiplex PCR was the method, and the copy in TCRdb shows in-frame clones only, minus some. This repertoire shows some 98,000 clones, 90% to 96% found once; its top ten account for over 0.2%. The germline V gene has CDR1 MNHEY and CDR2 SMNVEV (reference sequence). This CDR3 has 15 residues. The germline V and J ends were trimmed by 3 bases and 0 bases, with 8 bases remaining between them. Sequenced input: T cells isolated from PBMCs. V and J are TRBV27 and TRBJ2-2; a weak D match, TRBD1 (5 bases). The receptor's source is a human donor in good health. The DNA for the CDR3 is TGTGCCAGCAGTTTTGCGACAGCGAACACCGGGGAGCTGTTTTTT. Protein sequence: CASSFATANTGELFF.